The next 14 T cell receptor beta chains were all read from a single sample in a study of blood T cell repertoires in COVID-19. Repertoires were generated with immunoSEQ multiplex PCR, while TCRdb's copy carries only in-frame clones and drops some. The sample includes 150,000 to 200,000 clones, about 88% of them seen just once. The sample taken for sequencing was peripheral blood. The source of these receptors is a man aged 35 to 55 with active or convalescent COVID-19.

This chain uses TRBV28 with TRBJ2-1, with D unclear. V shed 4 bases and J shed 1 base, with 17 bases lying between them. The CDR3 totals 17 residues. CDR1 and CDR2 from the germline V gene are MDHEN and SYDVKM. The CDR3 nucleotides are TGTGCCAGCAGTTCACTTGATCCCACCAATTCCTACAATGAGCAGTTCTTC. Amino acid sequence: CASSSLDPTNSYNEQFF.

This chain uses TRBV5-1 with TRBJ1-6, with TRBD1 as a possible D gene (5 bases). This CDR3 comprises 16 residues. Trimming shortened V by 3 bases and J by 9 bases, and 19 bases separated the two germline ends. Germline V gene sequence: CDR1 SGHRS, CDR2 YFSETQ. This CDR3 reads CASSSDGRTRASPLHF. In DNA, the CDR3 is TGCGCCAGCAGCTCGGATGGCAGGACACGTGCTTCACCCCTCCACTTT.

The J gene is TRBJ2-6, the V gene TRBV5-5; 7 positions agree with TRBD2. The germline V gene has CDR1 SGHKS and CDR2 YYEKEE (reference sequence). The CDR3 sequence is 17 residues long. V shed 4 bases, J shed 2 bases, and the junction held 9 bases outside the gene matches. The CDR3 is CASSILIGGTGANVLTF. The CDR3 DNA follows: TGTGCCAGCAGCATCCTAATCGGGGGGACTGGGGCCAACGTCCTGACTTTC. Full variable domain (rest looked up from reference TRBV5-5 and TRBJ2-6): DAGVTQSPTHLIKTRGQQVTLRCSPISGHKSVSWYQQVLGQGPQFIFQYYEKEERGRGNFPDRFSARQFPNYSSELNVNALLLGDSALYLCASSILIGGTGANVLTFGAGSRLTVL.

The genes are TRBV7-6 and TRBJ2-1, with TRBD2 matching over 8 bases. Per germline, CDR1 SGHVS and CDR2 FNYEAQ. The CDR3 is 15 amino acids. With 5 bases clipped from V and 4 bases from J, the junction kept 7 bases outside the gene matches. CDR3 in DNA: TGTGCCAGCAGCCGAACGACTAGCGCGTACAATGAGCAGTTCTTC. Protein product: CASSRTTSAYNEQFF.

This rearrangement joins TRBV18 to TRBJ2-3; 8 nucleotides agree with TRBD2. The V segment lost 5 bases and the J segment 4 bases; nucleotides outside the gene matches: 5. From germline, CDR1 is KGHSH and CDR2 LQKENI. This CDR3 is 14 amino acids long. CDR3 sequence (DNA): TGTGCCAGCTCAGCGGGGGGCGCGGCAGATACGCAGTATTTT. Protein sequence: CASSAGGAADTQYF. Supplemented by reference TRBV18 and TRBJ2-3, the full variable domain reads NAGVMQNPRHLVRRRGQEARLRCSPMKGHSHVYWYRQLPEEGLKFMVYLQKENIIDESGMPKERFSAEFPKEGPSILRIQQVVRGDSAAYFCASSAGGAADTQYFGPGTRLTVL.

The chain links TRBV28 to TRBJ1-1, with D uncertain. Germline lookup yields CDR1 MDHEN and CDR2 SYDVKM. CDR3 size: 10 residues. The V and J ends lost 9 bases and 11 bases respectively, with 13 bases between them. The CDR3 loop is CASYFMRAFF. CDR3 DNA: TGTGCCAGTTATTTTATGCGGGCTTTCTTT.

This clone came up a few times. The CDR3 DNA reads TGTGCCAGCCTTGAGGACAGGGAAATTCACTATGGCTACACCTTC. It translates to CASLEDREIHYGYTF. This sequence joins TRBV2 and TRBJ1-2; the match to TRBD1 covers 8 bases. Per germline, CDR1 SNHLY and CDR2 FYNNEI. The V segment lost 8 bases and the J segment 3 bases; nucleotides outside the gene matches: 11. The CDR3 extends over 15 amino acids.

V usage is TRBV19 and J usage is TRBJ1-5; D ambiguous. Germline V gene sequence: CDR1 LNHDA, CDR2 SQIVND (reference sequence). This CDR3 has 15 residues. V was cut by 5 bases and J by 4 bases, with 15 bases left in between. The CDR3 coding sequence is TGTGCCAGTAGTCTCGCCGGACTTCCAAATCAGCCCCAGCATTTT. Protein: CASSLAGLPNQPQHF.

This chain links TRBV20-1 with TRBJ1-5; the match to TRBD1 covers 7 bases. Germline lookup yields CDR1 DFQATT and CDR2 SNEGSKA (reference sequence). This CDR3 is 15 amino acids long. The J segment lost 0 bases and the V segment lost 3 bases, leaving 5 bases of the junction unmatched. DNA for the CDR3: TGCAGTGCTAGTGTCCGACAGGGTAGCAATCAGCCCCAGCATTTT. This sequence encodes CSASVRQGSNQPQHF.

This clone was detected once. This chain uses TRBV6-2 or TRBV6-3 with TRBJ2-1, with unresolved D. With 0 bases removed from V and 4 bases from J, the gap between germline ends came to 16 bases. The germline gives CDR1 MNHEY, CDR2 SVGEGT. The CDR3 runs to 17 residues. The DNA for the CDR3 is TGTGCCAGCAGTTACTCGAATAATCGCAGGCCTTACAATGAGCAGTTCTTC. Its translation is CASSYSNNRRPYNEQFF.

The gene calls are TRBV18 and TRBJ1-6; the D gene is possibly TRBD1 (5 bases). CDR3 length: 16 residues. Germline lookup yields CDR1 KGHSH and CDR2 LQKENI. Between the trimmed V and J ends, which lost 0 bases and 0 bases, there was a span of 6 bases. CDR3 residues: CASSPPGGSYNSPLHF. The CDR3 coding sequence is TGTGCCAGCTCACCACCGGGGGGCTCCTATAATTCACCCCTCCACTTT.

J is TRBJ2-3 and V is TRBV29-1, with 10 bases lining up with TRBD2. J was trimmed by 5 bases and V by 6 bases; bases with no gene match: 17. The germline V gene has CDR1 SQVTM and CDR2 ANQGSEA. The CDR3 has 17 amino acids. The CDR3 loop reads CSVREVTSGKAKDTQYF. In DNA, the CDR3 is TGCAGCGTCCGGGAGGTCACTAGCGGGAAAGCGAAAGATACGCAGTATTTT.

This clone was counted only a few times. The chain links TRBV11-3 to TRBJ1-3; tentatively, D is TRBD1 (5 bases). Trimming took off 1 base at V and 4 bases at J, with 11 bases between the two ends. Germline V lookup: CDR1 SGHNT, CDR2 YENEEA. This CDR3 comprises 15 residues. The CDR3 reads CASSLGPGPGNTIYF. The CDR3 coding sequence is TGTGCCAGCAGCTTAGGCCCAGGGCCGGGAAACACCATATATTTT.

The chain joins TRBV5-4 to TRBJ1-3, with D possibly matching TRBD1 (5 bases). The CDR3 extends over 17 amino acids. The V end lost 3 bases, the J end lost 4 bases, and 20 bases lay between the germline ends. Germline CDR1 is SGHNT and CDR2 is YYREEE (reference sequence). CDR3 nucleotide sequence: TGTGCCAGCAGCTCGCAGGGTTGGTCTCGAGGAGGAAACACCATATATTTT. Translating gives CASSSQGWSRGGNTIYF.